This is a list of T cell receptor beta chains from one sample in a study of T cell repertoires in cytomegalovirus infection. In TCRdb, the reads were re-called with MiXCR into one record per CDR3 protein. The sample yields 200,000 to 250,000 distinct CDR3 sequences, approximately 22% seen once. What was sequenced was CD8+ T cells from PBMCs. The receptors shown here come from a human donor in good health (CMV status not recorded). Some clones in this sample may be carry-over from other donors' samples. The CDR3 runs from the conserved cysteine through the conserved F or W. The D gene is left open where the match is weak. Some rows mark clone size as missing; the rest say once, few, many or name a class of expanded clone.

>few|.|TRBJ1-1|TRBV27
CASSLGAATEAFF
TGTGCCAGCAGTTTAGGGGCGGCCACTGAAGCTTTCTTT
>.|.|TRBJ1-1|TRBV10-3
CAITEGGLNTEAFF
TGTGCCATCACCGAGGGGGGGTTGAACACTGAAGCTTTCTTT
>.|TRBD1|TRBJ2-7|TRBV28
CASSLLTGPHEQYF
TGTGCTAGCAGTTTACTGACAGGGCCCCACGAGCAGTACTTC
>many|.|TRBJ1-1|TRBV4-1
CASSHSQGSIMNTEAFF
TGCGCCAGCAGCCATTCGCAGGGGAGTATTATGAACACTGAAGCTTTCTTT
>many|.|TRBJ2-1|TRBV28
CASSLDRLGAYNEQFF
TGTGCCAGCAGTTTAGACCGGCTAGGGGCCTACAATGAGCAGTTCTTC
>many|TRBD1|TRBJ1-5|TRBV28
CASRSLDRAIGNQPQHF
TGTGCCAGCAGGTCTCTAGACAGGGCGATTGGTAATCAGCCCCAGCATTTT
>.|.|TRBJ2-7|TRBV7-6
CASSLGPKGAVYEQYF
TGTGCCAGCAGCTTAGGCCCTAAAGGGGCGGTCTACGAGCAGTACTTC
>many|TRBD1|TRBJ2-1|TRBV11-1
CASSAFQGQGDEQFF
TGTGCCAGCAGCGCCTTTCAAGGACAGGGTGATGAGCAGTTCTTC
>few|.|TRBJ2-1|TRBV7-6
CASSLAVGNEQFF
TGTGCCAGCAGCTTAGCGGTGGGGAATGAGCAGTTCTTC
>.|.|TRBJ2-7|TRBV2
CASRRVYEQYF
TGTGCCAGCAGAAGGGTCTACGAGCAGTACTTC
>.|.|TRBJ2-7|TRBV28
CASSSTGGTGMPYEQYF
TGTGCCAGCAGTTCTACGGGGGGGACAGGGATGCCCTACGAGCAGTACTTC
>many|.|TRBJ2-7|TRBV28
CASSLVGDEQYF
TGTGCCAGCAGTTTGGTAGGGGACGAGCAGTACTTC
>few|.|TRBJ2-1|TRBV6-5
CASSYSIARPYNEQFF
TGTGCCAGCAGTTACTCGATCGCTAGACCCTACAATGAGCAGTTCTTC
>many|TRBD1|TRBJ1-6|TRBV12-3/TRBV12-4
CASSLTTGSSPLHF
TGTGCCAGCAGTTTGACGACAGGGAGTTCACCCCTCCACTTT
>.|.|TRBJ2-2|TRBV5-6
CASSQWAGELFF
TGTGCCAGCAGCCAGTGGGCCGGGGAGCTGTTTTTT
>many|.|TRBJ2-5|TRBV6-2/TRBV6-3
CASTRLLGPRETQYF
TGTGCCAGCACCAGACTACTAGGGCCTCGGGAGACCCAGTACTTC
>once|TRBD1|TRBJ2-2|TRBV15
CATSNRTGWELFF
TGTGCCACCAGCAACCGGACAGGGTGGGAGCTGTTTTTT
>.|.|TRBJ1-2|TRBV7-9
CASRDSHGYTF
TGTGCCAGCCGGGACTCCCATGGCTACACCTTC
>once|.|TRBJ2-7|TRBV5-6
CASSLGNRAEQYF
TGTGCCAGCAGCTTGGGGAATCGTGCCGAGCAGTACTTC
>.|.|TRBJ1-1|TRBV20-1
CSARDRLGGTEAFF
TGCAGTGCTAGAGATCGGTTAGGGGGCACTGAAGCTTTCTTT
>few|TRBD2|TRBJ2-1|TRBV9
CASSVELAGLNEQFF
TGTGCCAGCAGCGTAGAACTAGCGGGGCTTAATGAGCAGTTCTTC
>many|TRBD1|TRBJ1-1|TRBV6-2/TRBV6-3
CASSYARTGLNTEAFF
TGTGCCAGCAGTTACGCAAGGACAGGGTTGAACACTGAAGCTTTCTTT
>.|TRBD1|TRBJ2-7|TRBV28
CASSLPSTGDYEQYF
TGTGCCAGCAGTCTCCCCTCCACAGGGGACTACGAGCAGTACTTC
>few|.|TRBJ2-7|TRBV12-3/TRBV12-4
CASRGLGGYEQYF
TGTGCCAGCAGAGGACTTGGGGGCTACGAGCAGTACTTC
>.|.|TRBJ2-3|TRBV7-9
CARGGGEIITDTQYF
TGTGCCAGGGGGGGCGGGGAAATAATCACAGATACGCAGTATTTT
>many|TRBD1|TRBJ2-7|TRBV7-6
CASSPRDRGYEQYF
TGTGCCAGCAGCCCCCGGGACAGGGGCTACGAGCAGTACTTC
>few|.|TRBJ2-3|TRBV11-2
CASSLGEVRPTPDTQYF
TGTGCCAGCAGCTTGGGGGAAGTTAGACCCACCCCAGATACGCAGTATTTT
>.|.|TRBJ1-2|TRBV29-1
CSVELDLPRNYGYTF
TGCAGCGTTGAACTGGACCTCCCCAGGAACTATGGCTACACCTTC
>many|.|TRBJ2-2|TRBV28
CAIRVNGELFF
TGTGCCATTCGGGTTAACGGGGAGCTGTTTTTT
>few|.|TRBJ1-1|TRBV9
CASSGGGNTEAFF
TGTGCCAGCAGCGGGGGTGGGAACACTGAAGCTTTCTTT
>many|.|TRBJ2-3|TRBV7-9
CASSLEGDTQYF
TGTGCCAGCAGCTTAGAAGGGGATACGCAGTATTTT
>few|TRBD2|TRBJ2-7|TRBV7-6
CASSLELAGAFYEQYF
TGTGCCAGCAGCTTAGAACTAGCGGGGGCCTTCTACGAGCAGTACTTC
>once|.|TRBJ1-1|TRBV10-3
CAISGEKPEAFF
TGTGCCATCAGTGGGGAGAAACCTGAAGCTTTCTTT
>few|TRBD1|TRBJ1-1|TRBV12-3/TRBV12-4
CASSFRDRGYNTEAFF
TGTGCCAGCAGTTTCCGGGACAGGGGGTATAACACTGAAGCTTTCTTT
>.|.|TRBJ1-2|TRBV28
CASSPLTPTGYYGYTF
TGTGCCAGCAGTCCCCTGACCCCCACCGGGTACTATGGCTACACCTTC
>.|TRBD1|TRBJ1-2|TRBV20-1
CSARDPRGTNYGYTF
TGCAGTGCTAGAGATCCCAGGGGGACTAACTATGGCTACACCTTC
>many|.|TRBJ2-5|TRBV7-6
CASSTPAGAQETQYF
TGTGCCAGCAGCACCCCGGCGGGGGCCCAAGAGACCCAGTACTTC
>many|.|TRBJ1-1|TRBV7-2
CASSPRTTEAFF
TGTGCCAGCAGCCCGCGGACCACTGAAGCTTTCTTT
>.|.|TRBJ2-1|TRBV3-1
CASSQETLSLDQFF
TGTGCCAGCAGCCAAGAGACATTATCGCTCGACCAGTTCTTC
>few|.|TRBJ1-2|TRBV28
CASSLPFVQYDNYGYTF
TGTGCCAGCAGTTTACCGTTTGTGCAATACGATAACTATGGCTACACCTTC
>many|.|TRBJ1-2|TRBV7-9
CASSFDLANYGYTF
TGTGCCAGCAGCTTCGACTTAGCTAACTATGGCTACACCTTC
>.|.|TRBJ2-5|TRBV7-9
CASSLDVWTQGGETQYF
TGTGCCAGCAGCTTAGATGTTTGGACGCAAGGTGGAGAGACCCAGTACTTC
>many|.|TRBJ1-1|TRBV12-3/TRBV12-4
CATYSDRNTEAFF
TGTGCCACCTACTCGGACAGGAACACTGAAGCTTTCTTT
>many|.|TRBJ1-2|TRBV12-3/TRBV12-4
CASSYAGGEDGYTF
TGTGCCAGCAGCTACGCTGGGGGCGAGGACGGCTACACCTTC
>many|.|TRBJ2-7|TRBV7-2
CASSWAAGANEQYF
TGTGCCAGCAGCTGGGCGGCGGGGGCAAACGAGCAGTACTTC
>.|.|TRBJ2-1|TRBV6-1
CASSDWAIENEQFF
TGTGCCAGCAGTGATTGGGCCATAGAAAATGAGCAGTTCTTC
>few|.|TRBJ1-1|TRBV7-9
CASSLAGDRREAFF
TGTGCCAGCAGCTTAGCAGGGGACCGAAGGGAAGCTTTCTTT
>.|.|TRBJ1-1|TRBV12-3/TRBV12-4
CASREGGKAQAFF
TGTGCCAGCAGAGAGGGGGGAAAAGCCCAAGCTTTCTTT
>few|.|TRBJ1-2|TRBV29-1
CSVPRAGGYTF
TGCAGCGTCCCACGGGCGGGGGGCTACACCTTC
>few|TRBD2|TRBJ2-3|TRBV7-9
CASSPWTSGRTDTQYF
TGTGCCAGCAGCCCATGGACTAGCGGTCGCACAGATACGCAGTATTTT
>few|.|TRBJ1-2|TRBV9
CASSGWGPANYGYTF
TGTGCCAGCAGCGGGTGGGGGCCGGCTAACTATGGCTACACCTTC
>many|TRBD1|TRBJ2-3|TRBV28
CASRSGTGETDTQYF
TGTGCCAGCAGGTCCGGGACAGGGGAGACAGATACGCAGTATTTT
>few|.|TRBJ1-6|TRBV6-5
CASSLIRDTGSPLHF
TGTGCCAGCAGTTTAATCAGGGATACGGGGTCACCCCTCCACTTT
>many|.|TRBJ2-5|TRBV7-9
CASSRETQYF
TGTGCCAGCAGCCGAGAGACCCAGTACTTC
>.|TRBD1|TRBJ2-7|TRBV12-5
CASGPPGTAYEQYF
TGTGCTAGTGGTCCACCAGGGACAGCCTACGAGCAGTACTTC
>.|.|TRBJ2-1|TRBV7-2
CASSLGGATYNEQFF
TGTGCCAGCAGCTTAGGCGGAGCCACCTACAATGAGCAGTTCTTC
>many|TRBD2|TRBJ2-1|TRBV6-1
CASSYSGLAGGFSYNEQFF
TGTGCCAGCAGTTATTCCGGACTAGCGGGGGGATTCTCCTACAATGAGCAGTTCTTC